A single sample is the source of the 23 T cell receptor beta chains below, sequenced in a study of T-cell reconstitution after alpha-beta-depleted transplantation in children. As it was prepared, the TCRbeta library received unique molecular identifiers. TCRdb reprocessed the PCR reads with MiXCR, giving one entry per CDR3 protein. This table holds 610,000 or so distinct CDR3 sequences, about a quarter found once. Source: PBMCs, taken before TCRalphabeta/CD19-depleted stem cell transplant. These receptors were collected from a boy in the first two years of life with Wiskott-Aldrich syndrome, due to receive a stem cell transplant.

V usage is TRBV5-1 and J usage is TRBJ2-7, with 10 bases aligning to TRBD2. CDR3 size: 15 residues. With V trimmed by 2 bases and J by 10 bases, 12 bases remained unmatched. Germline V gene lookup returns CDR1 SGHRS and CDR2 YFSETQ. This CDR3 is CASSLLAGNNLRQYF. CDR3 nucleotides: TGCGCCAGCAGCTTACTAGCGGGGAACAACCTACGACAGTACTTC.

The CDR3 DNA reads TGCGCCAGCAGCCAAGATCGGGGACAGGGAAACACCATATATTTT. Its translation is CASSQDRGQGNTIYF. This chain links TRBV4-1 with TRBJ1-3, with TRBD1 matching over 7 bases. V gave up 0 bases and J gave up 4 bases; unmatched junction bases: 3. The CDR3 spans 15 residues. Germline values: CDR1 MGHRA, CDR2 YSYEKL.

CDR3 nucleotides: TGTGCCAGCAGCCAAGTGGGTTTCGAGGAGCAGTACTTC. Translating gives CASSQVGFEEQYF. V gene TRBV3-1 combines with J gene TRBJ2-7; D gene uncertain. Germline values: CDR1 LGHDT, CDR2 YNNKEL (reference sequence). The CDR3 is made up of 13 amino acids. Deletions cut 1 base from V and 7 bases from J, with 11 bases between.

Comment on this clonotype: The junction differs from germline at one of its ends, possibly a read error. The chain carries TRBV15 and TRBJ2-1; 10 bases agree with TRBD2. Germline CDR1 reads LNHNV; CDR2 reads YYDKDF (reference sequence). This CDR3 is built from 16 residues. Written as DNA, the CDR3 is TGTGGCACCAGCAGAGATAAGGTAGCGGGAGGAAATGAGCAGTTCTTC. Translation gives CGTSRDKVAGGNEQFF.

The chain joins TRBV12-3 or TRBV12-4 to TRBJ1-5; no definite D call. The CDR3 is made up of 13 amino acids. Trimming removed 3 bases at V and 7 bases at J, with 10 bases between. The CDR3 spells CASSFKGRQPQHF. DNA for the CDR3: TGTGCCAGCAGTTTTAAGGGCCGCCAGCCCCAGCATTTT.

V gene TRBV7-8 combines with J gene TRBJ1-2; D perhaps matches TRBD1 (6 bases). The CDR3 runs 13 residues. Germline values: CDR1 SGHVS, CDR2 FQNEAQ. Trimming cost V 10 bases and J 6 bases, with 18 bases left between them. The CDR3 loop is CATQGQGVNGYTF. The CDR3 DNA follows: TGTGCCACCCAGGGGCAGGGAGTCAATGGCTACACCTTC.

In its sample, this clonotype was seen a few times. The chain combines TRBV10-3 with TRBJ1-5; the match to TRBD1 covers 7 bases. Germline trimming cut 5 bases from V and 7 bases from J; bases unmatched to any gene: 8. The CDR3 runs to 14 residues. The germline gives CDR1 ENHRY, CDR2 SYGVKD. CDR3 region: CAISQTGTDQPQHF. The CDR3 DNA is TGTGCCATCAGTCAGACAGGGACGGACCAGCCCCAGCATTTT.

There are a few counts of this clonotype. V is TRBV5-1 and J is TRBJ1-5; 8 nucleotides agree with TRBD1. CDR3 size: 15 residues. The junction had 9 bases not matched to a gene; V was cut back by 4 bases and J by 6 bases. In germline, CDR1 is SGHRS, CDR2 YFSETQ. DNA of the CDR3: TGCGCCAGCAGCCCAGATGGACAGGGTAGTCAGCCCCAGCATTTT. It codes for CASSPDGQGSQPQHF.

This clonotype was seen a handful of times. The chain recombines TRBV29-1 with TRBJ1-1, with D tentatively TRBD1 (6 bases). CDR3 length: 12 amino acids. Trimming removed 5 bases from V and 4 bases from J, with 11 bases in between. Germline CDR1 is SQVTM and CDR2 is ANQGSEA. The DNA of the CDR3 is TGCAGCGTTTGGACAGCGGGCACTGAAGCTTTCTTT. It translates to CSVWTAGTEAFF.

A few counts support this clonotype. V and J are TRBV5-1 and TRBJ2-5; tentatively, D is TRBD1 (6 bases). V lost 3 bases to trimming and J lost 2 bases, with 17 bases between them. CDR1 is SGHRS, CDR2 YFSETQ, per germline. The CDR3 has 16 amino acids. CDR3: CASSSWDRTDQETQYF. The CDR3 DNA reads TGCGCCAGCAGCTCCTGGGATCGGACAGATCAAGAGACCCAGTACTTC.

The CDR3, as DNA: TGCGCCAGCAGCTCGAAAAACAGGGGGCTGAGCACAGATACGCAGTATTTT. Its protein is CASSSKNRGLSTDTQYF. The rearrangement links TRBV5-1 to TRBJ2-3; 9 bases match TRBD1. This CDR3 region has 17 residues. V shed 3 bases and J 0 bases; nucleotides not matched to a gene: 8. Germline V gene lookup returns CDR1 SGHRS and CDR2 YFSETQ.

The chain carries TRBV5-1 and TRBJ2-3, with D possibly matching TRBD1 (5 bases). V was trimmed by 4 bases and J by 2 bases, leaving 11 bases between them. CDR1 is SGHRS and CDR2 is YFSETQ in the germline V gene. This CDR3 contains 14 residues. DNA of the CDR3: TGCGCCAGCAGCAGGGAAGGGGCCACAGATACGCAGTATTTT. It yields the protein CASSREGATDTQYF.

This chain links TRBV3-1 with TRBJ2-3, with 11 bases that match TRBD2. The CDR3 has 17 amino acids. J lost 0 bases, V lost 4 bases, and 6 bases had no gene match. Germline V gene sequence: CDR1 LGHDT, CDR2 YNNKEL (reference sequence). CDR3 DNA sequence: TGTGCCAGCAGCCGACCACTAGCGGGAGCCAGCACAGATACGCAGTATTTT. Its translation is CASSRPLAGASTDTQYF.

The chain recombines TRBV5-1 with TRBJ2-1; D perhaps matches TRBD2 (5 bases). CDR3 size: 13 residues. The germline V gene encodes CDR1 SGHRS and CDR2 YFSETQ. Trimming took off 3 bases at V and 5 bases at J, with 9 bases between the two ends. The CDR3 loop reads CASSSPGNNEQFF. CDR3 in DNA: TGCGCCAGCAGCTCTCCCGGGAACAATGAGCAGTTCTTC.

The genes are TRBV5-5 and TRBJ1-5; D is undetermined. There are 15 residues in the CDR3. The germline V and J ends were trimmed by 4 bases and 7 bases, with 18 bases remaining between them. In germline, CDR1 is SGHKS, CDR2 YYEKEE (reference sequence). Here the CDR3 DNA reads TGTGCCAGCAGCCCTCATGTTGAGGCAAACCAGCCCCAGCATTTT. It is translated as CASSPHVEANQPQHF.

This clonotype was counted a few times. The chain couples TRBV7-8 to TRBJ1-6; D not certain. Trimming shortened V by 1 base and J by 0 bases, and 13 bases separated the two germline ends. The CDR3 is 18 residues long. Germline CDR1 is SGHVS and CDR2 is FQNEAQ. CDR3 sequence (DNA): TGTGCCAGCAGCTTAGAACCCGGCCGGAGCTCCTATAATTCACCCCTCCACTTT. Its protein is CASSLEPGRSSYNSPLHF.

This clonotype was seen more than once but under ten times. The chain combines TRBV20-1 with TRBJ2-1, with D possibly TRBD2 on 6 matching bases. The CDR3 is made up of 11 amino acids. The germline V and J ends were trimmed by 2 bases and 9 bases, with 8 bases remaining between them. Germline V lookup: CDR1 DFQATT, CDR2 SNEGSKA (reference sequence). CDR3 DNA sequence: TGCAGTGCTAGAATGGGGGGTGAGCAGTTCTTC. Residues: CSARMGGEQFF.

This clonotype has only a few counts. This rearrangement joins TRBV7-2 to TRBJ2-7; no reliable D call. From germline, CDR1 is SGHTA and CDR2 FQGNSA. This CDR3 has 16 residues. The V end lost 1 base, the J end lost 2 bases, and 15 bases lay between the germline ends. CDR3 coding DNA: TGTGCCAGCAGCTTAGGTCTCAGCCCTCTTACCTACGAGCAGTACTTC. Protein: CASSLGLSPLTYEQYF.

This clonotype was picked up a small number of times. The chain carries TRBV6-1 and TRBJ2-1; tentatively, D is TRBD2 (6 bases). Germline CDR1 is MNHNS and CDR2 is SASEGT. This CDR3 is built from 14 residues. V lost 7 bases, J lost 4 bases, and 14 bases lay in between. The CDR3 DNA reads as TGTGCCAGCACAGGAAGCGGGCGATACAATGAGCAGTTCTTC. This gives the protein CASTGSGRYNEQFF.

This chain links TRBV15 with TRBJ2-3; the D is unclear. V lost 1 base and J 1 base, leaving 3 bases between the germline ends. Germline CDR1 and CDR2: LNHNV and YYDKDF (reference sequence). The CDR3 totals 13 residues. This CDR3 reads CATSRGGTDTQYF. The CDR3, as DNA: TGTGCCACCAGCAGAGGAGGCACAGATACGCAGTATTTT.

CDR3 loop: CASSLVRSVETQYF. The DNA of the CDR3 is TGTGCCAGCAGCCTGGTTAGATCGGTGGAGACCCAGTACTTC. The chain uses TRBV7-9 and TRBJ2-5; D remains unclear. Germline V CDR1 and CDR2: SEHNR, FQNEAQ (reference sequence). V lost 5 bases and J lost 5, with 15 bases in between. The CDR3 is 14 residues long.

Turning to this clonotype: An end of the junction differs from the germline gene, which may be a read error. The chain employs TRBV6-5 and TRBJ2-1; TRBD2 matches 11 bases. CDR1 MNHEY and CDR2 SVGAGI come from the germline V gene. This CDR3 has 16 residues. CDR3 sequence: CASSNSLAGVSNEQFF. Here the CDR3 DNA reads TGTGCCAGCAGTAACTCACTAGCGGGAGTTAGCAATGAGCAGTTCTTC.

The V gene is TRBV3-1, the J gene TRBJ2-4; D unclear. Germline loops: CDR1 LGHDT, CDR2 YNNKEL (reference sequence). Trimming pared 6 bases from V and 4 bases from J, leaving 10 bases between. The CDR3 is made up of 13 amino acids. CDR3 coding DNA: TGTGCCAGCAGTACAAGAGGAAAAAACATTCAGTACTTC. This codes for CASSTRGKNIQYF.